The next 9 T cell receptor beta chains were all read from a single sample in a study of shared clonotypes between healthy human individuals. The protocol was immunoSEQ multiplex PCR, while the TCRdb copy is restricted to in-frame clones and leaves out a portion. This sample has about 2.3 million clones, with 90% to 95% found just once. Sample: naive CD4+ T cells from PBMCs. Subset given: CD45RA+ positively selected. The origin of the receptors is a man between 18 and 29 years old in good health. Some clones in this sample may be carry-over from other donors' samples.

This chain connects TRBV5-1 to TRBJ1-5; D is ambiguous. Germline CDR1 is SGHRS and CDR2 is YFSETQ. Trimming left V 2 bases short and J 5 bases short, with 11 bases between. The CDR3 extends over 14 amino acids. The CDR3 bases are TGCGCCAGCAGCTTATTCGGCGAGGATCAGCCCCAGCATTTT. Translated, it gives CASSLFGEDQPQHF. Variable domain in full (rest from reference TRBV5-1 and TRBJ1-5): KAGVTQTPRYLIKTRGQQVTLSCSPISGHRSVSWYQQTPGQGLQFLFEYFSETQRNKGNFPGRFSGRQFSNSRSEMNVSTLELGDSALYLCASSLFGEDQPQHFGDGTRLSIL.

The V gene is TRBV7-9, the J gene TRBJ2-7; D is perhaps TRBD1 or TRBD2 (5 bases each). V was trimmed by 8 bases and J by 6 bases, leaving 14 bases between them. CDR1 and CDR2 from the germline V gene are SEHNR and FQNEAQ (reference sequence). This CDR3 has 12 residues. CDR3 region: CASGGPTVEQYF. The CDR3 DNA reads TGTGCCAGCGGGGGTCCCACTGTCGAGCAGTACTTC.

This rearrangement joins TRBV30 to TRBJ2-1, with 7 bases that match TRBD2. The ends lost 8 bases at V and 0 bases at J; junction bases unmatched: 10. The CDR3 length is 15 residues. Germline-derived CDR1 and CDR2 are GTSNPN and SVGIG (reference sequence). CDR3 nucleotide sequence: TGTGCCGTGATACTAGCGCCCAGCTCCTACAATGAGCAGTTCTTC. Its protein product is CAVILAPSSYNEQFF.

The V and J genes are TRBV5-1 and TRBJ2-1, with 11 bases aligning to TRBD2. The J segment lost 8 bases and the V segment lost 6 bases, leaving 10 bases of the junction unmatched. The CDR3 is 15 amino acids. Germline CDR1 is SGHRS and CDR2 is YFSETQ. In DNA form, the CDR3 reads TGCGCCAGCAACCGACTAGCGGGAAAAGTTGATGAGCAGTTCTTC. Translating it yields CASNRLAGKVDEQFF.

The V call is TRBV5-6, the J call TRBJ1-5; TRBD1 agrees at 7 bases. CDR1 and CDR2 from the germline V gene are SGHDT and YYEEEE. Trimming removed 4 bases from V and 2 bases from J; junction bases left unmatched: 6. The CDR3 spans 15 residues. CDR3 bases: TGTGCCAGCAGCGCCAGAGACAGGGGCAATCAGCCCCAGCATTTT. It yields the protein CASSARDRGNQPQHF.

The rearrangement joins TRBV7-9 to TRBJ2-1, with D tentatively TRBD1 or TRBD2 (5 bases each). Germline V CDR1 and CDR2: SEHNR, FQNEAQ (reference sequence). Deletions cut 5 bases from V and 3 bases from J, with 14 bases between. The CDR3 has 15 residues. CDR3 protein: CASSPGTSNYNEQFF. CDR3 DNA: TGTGCCAGCAGCCCTGGGACGTCGAACTACAATGAGCAGTTCTTC.

This chain connects TRBV6-6 to TRBJ2-7, with D possibly TRBD1 on 6 matching bases. The V end was cut by 5 bases, the J end by 2 bases, with 13 bases between. Per germline, CDR1 MNHNY and CDR2 SVGAGI (reference sequence). The CDR3 contains 14 residues. CDR3 protein: CASSKQGEAYEQYF. The CDR3 nucleotides are TGTGCCAGCAGTAAACAGGGCGAGGCCTACGAGCAGTACTTC.

This sequence joins TRBV5-8 and TRBJ2-3, with D hard to call. This CDR3 region has 15 residues. In germline, CDR1 is SGHTS, CDR2 YDEGEE. Deletions cut 0 bases from V and 2 bases from J, with 10 bases between. CDR3 DNA: TGTGCCAGCAGCTTGGAAGTGTCTGCCACAGATACGCAGTATTTT. Its protein product is CASSLEVSATDTQYF.

The V and J genes are TRBV2 and TRBJ2-7; TRBD1 agrees at 11 bases. The CDR3 totals 14 residues. Per the germline V gene, CDR1 is SNHLY and CDR2 is FYNNEI. The V gene end was trimmed by 6 bases and the J gene end by 4 bases; junction bases not matched to a gene: 5. The CDR3 DNA follows: TGTGCCAGCAGCGGACAGGGGGCAGGATACGAGCAGTACTTC. This sequence encodes CASSGQGAGYEQYF. Full variable domain (outside the CDR3, taken from reference TRBV2 and TRBJ2-7): EPEVTQTPSHQVTQMGQEVILRCVPISNHLYFYWYRQILGQKVEFLVSFYNNEISEKSEIFDDQFSVERPDGSNFTLKIRSTKLEDSAMYFCASSGQGAGYEQYFGPGTRLTVT.